This T cell receptor (beta chain) was retrieved from a study of cytomegalovirus exposure and HLA in healthy donors. Comment on this clone: The antigen is undetermined.

PCR used 60 Vbeta primers and 13 Jbeta primers. The assay was immunoSEQ multiplex PCR, and TCRdb's table has in-frame clones only and misses some. The table shows about 170,000 clones, with approximately 79% occurring only once. Study-wide results and limits: Reports state that TCR beta sequences accurately predicted most subjects' HLA-A and HLA-B alleles.

V dropped 4 bases and J dropped 2 bases, with 15 bases sitting between them. This CDR3 has 15 residues. Germline V gene sequence: CDR1 LGHNA, CDR2 YSLEER. The clonotype originates from a male donor in good health and CMV-seronegative. Sequenced input: PBMCs. The chain links TRBV4-3 to TRBJ2-7; D gene unclear. The CDR3 sequence is CASSPTPFSPYEQYF. The CDR3 coding sequence is TGCGCCAGCAGCCCGACTCCGTTTTCCCCCTACGAGCAGTACTTC.